The 28 T cell receptor beta chains in this list originate from one sample, sequenced in a study of CD8 T cells in Susac syndrome. cDNA came from about 0.5 to 1 ug RNA primed by random hexamers. Each CDR3 protein is one row after TCRdb ran MiXCR on the immunoSEQ multiplex PCR reads. Of nearly 110,000 distinct CDR3 sequences listed, approximately 94% are singletons. Sequencing was done on a sample of CD8+ T cells from PBMCs. The receptors were gathered from a human donor with Susac syndrome.

This rearrangement joins TRBV9 to TRBJ2-5; 9 bases align to TRBD1. The CDR3 extends over 16 amino acids. The trim removed 6 bases at V and 2 bases at J, leaving 11 bases unmatched. Germline V lookup: CDR1 SGDLS, CDR2 YYNGEE. The CDR3 bases are TGTGCCAGCACCCCTTGGGAGGGGACAGGGCAAGAGACCCAGTACTTC. It specifies CASTPWEGTGQETQYF.

CDR3 sequence reads: CSARGTGGGYNEQFF. CDR3 nucleotides: TGCAGTGCTAGAGGGACTGGCGGGGGCTACAATGAGCAGTTCTTC. The chain recombines TRBV20-1 with TRBJ2-1, with 7 bases matching TRBD2. Germline loops: CDR1 DFQATT, CDR2 SNEGSKA (reference sequence). The CDR3 totals 15 residues. J gave up 3 bases and V 1 base, and 6 bases lay outside the gene matches.

The chain couples TRBV7-9 to TRBJ2-5; D unclear. Trimming took 6 bases from V and 0 from J, leaving 11 bases between them. CDR1 is SEHNR, CDR2 FQNEAQ, per germline (reference sequence). CDR3 size: 14 residues. The CDR3 DNA sequence: TGTGCCAGCAGTAAGGCACCGTACCAAGAGACCCAGTACTTC. It yields the protein CASSKAPYQETQYF.

V is TRBV20-1 and J is TRBJ1-4; weak D call: TRBD1 (6 bases). The CDR3 has 13 residues. Germline V gene data show CDR1 as DFQATT and CDR2 as SNEGSKA (reference sequence). The V end was cut by 7 bases, the J end by 8 bases, with 17 bases between. The chain's CDR3 is CSEGGANREKLFF. The CDR3 coding sequence is TGCAGTGAAGGGGGGGCCAATCGAGAAAAACTGTTTTTT.

This chain uses TRBV9 with TRBJ1-5; unclear D gene. The length of the CDR3 is 13 residues. Germline CDR1 is SGDLS and CDR2 is YYNGEE. Between the trimmed V and J ends, which lost 4 bases and 5 bases, there was a span of 10 bases. Written as DNA, the CDR3 is TGTGCCAGCAGCCCCGGGTGGGATCAGCCCCAGCATTTT. Amino acid sequence: CASSPGWDQPQHF. The whole variable domain, remainder taken from reference TRBV9 and TRBJ1-5, is DSGVTQTPKHLITATGQRVTLRCSPRSGDLSVYWYQQSLDQGLQFLIQYYNGEERAKGNILERFSAQQFPDLHSELNLSSLELGDSALYFCASSPGWDQPQHFGDGTRLSIL.

V usage is TRBV29-1 and J usage is TRBJ2-5; D unclear. Trimming pared 1 base from V and 4 bases from J, leaving 1 base between. The CDR3 has 10 residues. Germline loops: CDR1 SQVTM, CDR2 ANQGSEA. In DNA form, the CDR3 reads TGCAGCGTTGAAGGAGAGACCCAGTACTTC. It yields the protein CSVEGETQYF.

This chain links TRBV5-1 with TRBJ1-2, with a weak D call TRBD1 (6 bases). CDR3 length: 14 residues. Deletions cut 4 bases from V and 3 bases from J, with 13 bases between. Germline V gene sequence: CDR1 SGHRS, CDR2 YFSETQ. For the CDR3, the DNA is TGCGCCAGCAGCGAAGGACAGAGCTACTATGGCTACACCTTC. Protein sequence: CASSEGQSYYGYTF.

V usage is TRBV6-4 and J usage is TRBJ2-3; D unresolved. Germline assignment: CDR1 MRHNA and CDR2 SNTAGT. V lost 2 bases and J 2 bases, leaving 5 bases between the germline ends. This CDR3 is built from 13 residues. CDR3 loop: CASSDRPTDTQYF. CDR3 sequence (DNA): TGTGCCAGCAGTGACAGGCCCACAGATACGCAGTATTTT.

This clonotype was observed once. The V and J genes are TRBV7-9 and TRBJ1-2; D possibly corresponds to TRBD1 (5 bases). Trimming removed 5 bases from V and 2 bases from J, with 12 bases in between. Germline CDR1 is SEHNR and CDR2 is FQNEAQ (reference sequence). CDR3 length: 14 amino acids. CDR3 bases: TGTGCCAGCAGCGAAGGAGGGGTCAACTATGGCTACACCTTC. Its protein product is CASSEGGVNYGYTF.

The rearrangement joins TRBV29-1 to TRBJ1-2; 7 bases match TRBD1. Germline CDR1 is SQVTM and CDR2 is ANQGSEA. The V segment lost 7 bases and the J segment 4 bases; nucleotides outside the gene matches: 9. This CDR3 is built from 13 residues. The CDR3 loop is CSALDRESYGYTF. In DNA form, the CDR3 reads TGCAGCGCCCTAGACAGGGAATCCTATGGCTACACCTTC.

This clonotype has only one observation. The CDR3 loop reads CSARVEGWEQFF. The DNA of the CDR3 is TGCAGTGCTAGAGTGGAAGGGTGGGAGCAGTTCTTC. The chain couples TRBV20-1 to TRBJ2-1; D is undetermined. Germline CDR1 DFQATT, CDR2 SNEGSKA (reference sequence). V was pared by 1 base and J by 10 bases, with 11 bases between. The CDR3 spans 12 residues.

The V and J genes are TRBV4-3 and TRBJ1-5, with a possible D match to TRBD1 (5 bases). Trimming cost V 0 bases and J 2 bases, with 20 bases left between them. The CDR3 runs 19 residues. CDR1 and CDR2 from the germline V gene are LGHNA and YSLEER. CDR3 in amino acids: CASSQDHVGQGGGNQPQHF. The CDR3 bases are TGCGCCAGCAGCCAAGATCATGTGGGGCAGGGAGGAGGCAATCAGCCCCAGCATTTT.

V and J are TRBV7-9 and TRBJ2-5; 9 bases are shared with TRBD1. J was trimmed by 3 bases and V by 5 bases; bases with no gene match: 4. This CDR3 comprises 14 residues. Per germline, CDR1 SEHNR and CDR2 FQNEAQ (reference sequence). CDR3 residues: CASSPWDREETQYF. The CDR3 DNA sequence: TGTGCCAGCAGCCCTTGGGACAGGGAAGAGACCCAGTACTTC.

This chain's CDR3 is CSVLNNNYGYTF. The CDR3 region has the DNA TGCAGCGTCCTCAACAATAACTATGGCTACACCTTC. The chain combines TRBV29-1 with TRBJ1-2; D is unresolved. Trimming removed 6 bases from V and 1 base from J, with 9 bases in between. The CDR3 is 12 amino acids. Looked up from germline, CDR1 is SQVTM and CDR2 is ANQGSEA.

The chain carries TRBV29-1 and TRBJ1-2, with TRBD1 matching over 9 bases. J lost 8 bases, V lost 0 bases, and 7 bases had no gene match. This CDR3 has 14 amino acids. CDR1 and CDR2 (germline): SQVTM, ANQGSEA. The CDR3 loop is CSVEDWDREKGYTF. For the CDR3, the DNA is TGCAGCGTTGAAGATTGGGACAGGGAGAAGGGCTACACCTTC.

The chain couples TRBV7-6 to TRBJ2-5, with 8 bases matching TRBD2. The CDR3 consists of 15 residues. Per germline, CDR1 SGHVS and CDR2 FNYEAQ. With 5 bases clipped from V and 1 base from J, the junction kept 6 bases outside the gene matches. The CDR3 sequence is CASSQSGGSQETQYF. Here the CDR3 DNA reads TGTGCCAGCAGCCAAAGCGGGGGCTCCCAAGAGACCCAGTACTTC.

The rearrangement joins TRBV10-3 to TRBJ2-7; 9 bases map to TRBD1. The germline V gene has CDR1 ENHRY and CDR2 SYGVKD. The CDR3 has 14 residues. Germline trimming cut 2 bases from V and 5 bases from J; bases unmatched to any gene: 4. The DNA for the CDR3 is TGTGCCATCAGTGAGGGGACAGGGACGGACGAGCAGTACTTC. Amino acids: CAISEGTGTDEQYF.

This chain uses TRBV4-1 with TRBJ2-7; 9 nucleotides line up with TRBD1. CDR3 size: 17 residues. Germline-derived CDR1 and CDR2 are MGHRA and YSYEKL. The J segment lost 2 bases and the V segment lost 1 base, leaving 9 bases of the junction unmatched. CDR3 protein: CASSQALSGTGPYEQYF. The CDR3 bases are TGCGCCAGCAGCCAAGCCCTGTCCGGGACAGGGCCCTACGAGCAGTACTTC.

The V and J genes are TRBV20-1 and TRBJ1-2; weak D call: TRBD1 (5 bases). The CDR3 consists of 14 residues. In germline, CDR1 is DFQATT, CDR2 SNEGSKA (reference sequence). Trimming took off 3 bases at V and 1 base at J, with 12 bases between the two ends. The CDR3 bases are TGCAGTGCTAGCGGGCAGGGAAATAACTATGGCTACACCTTC. Encoded protein: CSASGQGNNYGYTF.

The CDR3 DNA sequence: TGTGCCAGCAAATGGACAGGGACCCGCACAGATACGCAGTATTTT. Residues: CASKWTGTRTDTQYF. This rearrangement joins TRBV2 to TRBJ2-3; 8 bases match TRBD1. Germline CDR1 SNHLY, CDR2 FYNNEI. The junction had 7 bases not matched to a gene; V was cut back by 7 bases and J by 1 base. The CDR3 sequence is 15 residues long.

The chain combines TRBV6-6 with TRBJ1-1, with 8 bases lining up with TRBD1. V was clipped by 5 bases and J by 3 bases; unmatched bases: 8. The CDR3 loop spans 15 amino acids. The germline CDR1 and CDR2 sequences are MNHNY and SVGAGI (reference sequence). CDR3 DNA: TGTGCCAGCAGTCCACGGACAGGGTTGCACACTGAAGCTTTCTTT. Protein product: CASSPRTGLHTEAFF.

The CDR3 here is CASSLPDSGANVLTF. In nucleotides, the CDR3 is TGTGCCAGCAGTTTACCGGACTCTGGGGCCAACGTCCTGACTTTC. The chain is built from TRBV12-3 or TRBV12-4 and TRBJ2-6; D remains unclear. This CDR3 contains 15 residues. V was trimmed by 2 bases and J by 0 bases, leaving 5 bases between them.

The genes are TRBV20-1 and TRBJ1-2; D is ambiguous. The germline V and J ends were trimmed by 1 base and 6 bases, with 15 bases remaining between them. Germline CDR1 DFQATT, CDR2 SNEGSKA (reference sequence). The CDR3 extends over 14 amino acids. The CDR3 region has the DNA TGCAGTGCTAGAGGAACGGGCGAAAGGGATGGCTACACCTTC. Translating it yields CSARGTGERDGYTF.

The chain joins TRBV12-3 or TRBV12-4 to TRBJ2-5; a weak D match, TRBD2 (5 bases). V lost 6 bases, J lost 2 bases, and 13 bases lay in between. CDR3 length: 14 residues. DNA for the CDR3: TGTGCCAGCAGCCCATCCGGGAAGCAAGAGACCCAGTACTTC. It codes for CASSPSGKQETQYF.

The chain employs TRBV9 and TRBJ2-2; D unclear. Deletions cut 2 bases from V and 2 bases from J, with 1 base between. CDR3 length: 12 amino acids. CDR1 is SGDLS, CDR2 YYNGEE, per germline. The CDR3 DNA reads TGTGCCAGCAGCGTCAACACCGGGGAGCTGTTTTTT. Its protein is CASSVNTGELFF.

This clonotype appeared a single time. The genes are TRBV4-1 and TRBJ1-6; 9 bases align to TRBD1. The CDR3 totals 17 residues. The germline V gene has CDR1 MGHRA and CDR2 YSYEKL. The V segment lost 7 bases and the J segment 6 bases; nucleotides outside the gene matches: 13. CDR3 amino acids: CASTHRTGVDTNSPLHF. Written as DNA, the CDR3 is TGCGCCAGCACCCACCGGACAGGGGTGGACACTAATTCACCCCTCCACTTT.

Comment on this clonotype: At one end, the junction sequence differs from germline, possibly due to a read error. This chain links TRBV4-2 with TRBJ2-7; no firm D call. The CDR3 totals 12 residues. The germline V gene encodes CDR1 LGHNA and CDR2 YNFKEQ. CDR3 bases: TGTGCCAGCAGGCAAGGGCCTTACGAGCAGTACTTC. Translated: CASRQGPYEQYF.

This sequence joins TRBV7-9 and TRBJ2-5, with a tentative D call TRBD2 (6 bases). With 3 bases removed from V and 1 base from J, the gap between germline ends came to 6 bases. The germline gives CDR1 SEHNR, CDR2 FQNEAQ (reference sequence). There are 13 residues in the CDR3. The CDR3 nucleotides read TGTGCCAGCAGCTTTAGCGGCCAAGAGACCCAGTACTTC. As protein: CASSFSGQETQYF.